This record looks at one TCR beta chain sequence and its context. The data derive from a study of cytomegalovirus exposure and HLA in healthy donors. For the study at large: In an earlier analysis, 90 million to 130 million unique TCR beta sequences were found from some 200 million T cells.

Primers included in the PCR were 60 Vbeta and 13 Jbeta primers. Original methodology: An analysis that came later counted 80 million or so unique TCR beta chains, around 10 million shared. Sequencing was performed with immunoSEQ multiplex PCR; in TCRdb, only in-frame clones are kept and a portion is missing. V and J calls and clone size come straight from that table; D and trimming were deduced from the DNA. Its table records around 70,000 clones. The CDR3 contains 13 residues. Germline V gene data show CDR1 as MNHEY and CDR2 as SVGAGI. The V gene end was trimmed by 6 bases and the J gene end by 11 bases; junction bases not matched to a gene: 12.

The genes are TRBV6-5 and TRBJ2-7, with TRBD2 identical over 8 bases. This TCR was recovered from a middle-aged man in good health and CMV-seronegative. Sequencing was done on a sample of PBMCs. CDR3 sequence: CASSSGTSSMEYF. The CDR3 coding sequence is TGTGCCAGCAGCTCCGGGACTAGTTCGATGGAGTACTTC.